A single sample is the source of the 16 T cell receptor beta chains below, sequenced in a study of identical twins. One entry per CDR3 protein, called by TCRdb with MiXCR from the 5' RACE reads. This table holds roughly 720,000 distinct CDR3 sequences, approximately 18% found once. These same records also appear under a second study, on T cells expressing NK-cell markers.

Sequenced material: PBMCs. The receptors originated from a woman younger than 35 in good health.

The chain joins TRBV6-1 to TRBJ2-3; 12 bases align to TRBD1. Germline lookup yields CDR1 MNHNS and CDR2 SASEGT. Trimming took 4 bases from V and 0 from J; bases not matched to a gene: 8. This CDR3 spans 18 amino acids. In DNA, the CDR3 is TGTGCCAGCAGTGTCCGGGACAGGGGGCTCTCTAGCACAGATACGCAGTATTTT. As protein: CASSVRDRGLSSTDTQYF.

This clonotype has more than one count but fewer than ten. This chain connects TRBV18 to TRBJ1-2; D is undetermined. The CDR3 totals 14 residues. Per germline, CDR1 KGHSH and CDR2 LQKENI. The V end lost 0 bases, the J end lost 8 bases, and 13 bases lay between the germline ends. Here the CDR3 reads CASSPPVEIGGYTF. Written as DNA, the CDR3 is TGTGCCAGCTCACCACCGGTGGAGATCGGGGGCTACACCTTC.

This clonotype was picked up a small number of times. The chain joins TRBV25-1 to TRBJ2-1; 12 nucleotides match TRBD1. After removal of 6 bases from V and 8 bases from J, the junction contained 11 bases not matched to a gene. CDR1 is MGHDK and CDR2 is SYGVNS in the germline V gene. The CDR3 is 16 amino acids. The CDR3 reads CASRGASGQGAYEQFF. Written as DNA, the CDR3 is TGTGCCAGCAGAGGAGCCTCGGGACAGGGGGCATATGAGCAGTTCTTC.

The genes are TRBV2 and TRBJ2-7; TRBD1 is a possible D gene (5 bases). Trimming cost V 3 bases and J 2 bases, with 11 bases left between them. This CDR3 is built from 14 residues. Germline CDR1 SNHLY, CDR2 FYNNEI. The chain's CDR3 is CASSEVRATYEQYF. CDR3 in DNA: TGTGCCAGCAGTGAGGTCAGGGCCACCTACGAGCAGTACTTC.

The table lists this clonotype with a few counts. The CDR3: CSAQEGAGGFVGYF. In DNA form, the CDR3 reads TGCAGTGCCCAAGAGGGGGCAGGGGGCTTTGTTGGGTACTTC. The J gene is TRBJ2-7, the V gene TRBV20-1, with TRBD1 matching 8 bases. The CDR3 totals 14 residues. J lost 12 bases, V lost 6 bases, and 19 bases had no gene match. Looked up from germline, CDR1 is DFQATT and CDR2 is SNEGSKA (reference sequence).

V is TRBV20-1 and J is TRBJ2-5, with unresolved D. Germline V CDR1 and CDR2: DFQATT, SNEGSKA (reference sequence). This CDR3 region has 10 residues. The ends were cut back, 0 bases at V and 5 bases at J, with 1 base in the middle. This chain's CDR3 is CSARDETQYF. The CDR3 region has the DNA TGCAGTGCTAGAGATGAGACCCAGTACTTC.

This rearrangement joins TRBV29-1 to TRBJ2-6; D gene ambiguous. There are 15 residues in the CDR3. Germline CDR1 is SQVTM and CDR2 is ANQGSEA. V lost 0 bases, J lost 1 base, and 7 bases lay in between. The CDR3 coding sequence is TGCAGCGTTGAAGATAAAAGTTCTGGGGCCAACGTCCTGACTTTC. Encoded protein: CSVEDKSSGANVLTF.

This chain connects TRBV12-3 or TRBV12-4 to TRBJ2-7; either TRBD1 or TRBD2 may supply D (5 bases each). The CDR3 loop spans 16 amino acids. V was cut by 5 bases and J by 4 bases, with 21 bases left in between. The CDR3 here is CASSDDDRDRRYEQYF. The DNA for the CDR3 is TGTGCCAGCAGTGACGACGACCGGGACCGTAGATACGAGCAGTACTTC.

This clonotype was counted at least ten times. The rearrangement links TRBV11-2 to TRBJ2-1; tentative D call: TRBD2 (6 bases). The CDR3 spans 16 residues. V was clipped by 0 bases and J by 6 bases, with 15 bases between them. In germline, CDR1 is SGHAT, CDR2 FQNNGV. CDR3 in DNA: TGTGCCAGCAGCTTAGACCGACTAGTCATGGGCAATGAGCAGTTCTTC. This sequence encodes CASSLDRLVMGNEQFF. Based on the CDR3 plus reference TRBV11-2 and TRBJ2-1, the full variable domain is EAGVAQSPRYKIIEKRQSVAFWCNPISGHATLYWYQQILGQGPKLLIQFQNNGVVDDSQLPKDRFSAERLKGVDSTLKIQPAKLEDSAVYLCASSLDRLVMGNEQFFGPGTRLTVL.

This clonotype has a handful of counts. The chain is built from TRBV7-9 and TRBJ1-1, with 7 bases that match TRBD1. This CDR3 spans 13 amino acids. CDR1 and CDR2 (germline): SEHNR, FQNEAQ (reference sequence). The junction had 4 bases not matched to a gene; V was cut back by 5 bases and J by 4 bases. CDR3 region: CASSKTGPTEAFF. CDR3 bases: TGTGCCAGCAGCAAGACAGGGCCCACTGAAGCTTTCTTT.

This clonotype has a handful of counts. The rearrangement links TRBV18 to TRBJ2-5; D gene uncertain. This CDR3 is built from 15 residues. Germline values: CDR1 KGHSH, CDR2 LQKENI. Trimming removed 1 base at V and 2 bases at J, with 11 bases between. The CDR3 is CASSPQTSRQETQYF. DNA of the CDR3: TGTGCCAGCTCACCACAGACCAGTCGACAAGAGACCCAGTACTTC. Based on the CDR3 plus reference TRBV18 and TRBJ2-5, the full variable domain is NAGVMQNPRHLVRRRGQEARLRCSPMKGHSHVYWYRQLPEEGLKFMVYLQKENIIDESGMPKERFSAEFPKEGPSILRIQQVVRGDSAAYFCASSPQTSRQETQYFGPGTRLLVL.

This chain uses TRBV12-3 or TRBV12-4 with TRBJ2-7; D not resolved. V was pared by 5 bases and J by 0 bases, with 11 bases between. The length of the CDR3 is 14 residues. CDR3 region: CASSATGSSYEQYF. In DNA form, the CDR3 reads TGTGCCAGCAGTGCGACTGGGTCCTCCTACGAGCAGTACTTC.

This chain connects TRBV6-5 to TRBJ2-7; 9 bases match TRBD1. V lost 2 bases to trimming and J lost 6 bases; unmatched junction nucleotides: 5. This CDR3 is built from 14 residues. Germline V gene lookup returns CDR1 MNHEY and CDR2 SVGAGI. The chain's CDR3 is CASSYGQGIGEQYF. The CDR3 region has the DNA TGTGCCAGCAGTTACGGACAGGGGATTGGCGAGCAGTACTTC.

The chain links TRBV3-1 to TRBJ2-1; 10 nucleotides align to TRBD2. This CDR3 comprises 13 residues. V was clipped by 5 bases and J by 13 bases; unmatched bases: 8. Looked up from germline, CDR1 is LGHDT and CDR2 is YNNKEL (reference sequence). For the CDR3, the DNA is TGTGCCAGCAGCTCTGGACTAGCGGCCATCCAGTTCTTC. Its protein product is CASSSGLAAIQFF.

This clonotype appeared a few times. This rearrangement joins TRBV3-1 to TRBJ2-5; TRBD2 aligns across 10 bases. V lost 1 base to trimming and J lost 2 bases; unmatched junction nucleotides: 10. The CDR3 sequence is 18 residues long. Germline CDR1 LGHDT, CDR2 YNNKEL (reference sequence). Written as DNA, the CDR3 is TGTGCCAGCAGCCAAGCCCAGCGGGAGGGCCGATTTCAAGAGACCCAGTACTTC. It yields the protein CASSQAQREGRFQETQYF.

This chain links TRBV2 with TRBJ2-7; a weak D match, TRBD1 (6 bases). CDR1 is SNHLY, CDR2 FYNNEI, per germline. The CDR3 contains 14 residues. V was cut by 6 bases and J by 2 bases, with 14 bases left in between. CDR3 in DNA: TGTGCCAGCAGGATGGGGGCGGCCACCTACGAGCAGTACTTC. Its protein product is CASRMGAATYEQYF.